This TCR beta chain comes out of a study of T cells after yellow fever vaccination. This clonotype was seen only a few times. CDR3 size: 13 residues. CDR1 and CDR2 (germline): SGHRS, YFSETQ. The ends were cut back, 4 bases at V and 6 bases at J, with 11 bases in the middle. 5'RACE template switching produced TCR cDNA carrying a universal primer site and UMIs. From the 5' RACE reads, TCRdb called clonotypes with MiXCR, one entry per CDR3 protein. The sample contains approximately 510,000 distinct CDR3 sequences, roughly 22% of which appear only once. The TCR was taken from a man aged 18 to 29 who received the YFV17D yellow fever vaccine. This chain connects TRBV5-1 to TRBJ2-1; D may be TRBD2 (6 bases). Sequences were derived from PBMCs, sampled about 21 days after the first yellow fever vaccination. The DNA for the CDR3 is TGCGCCAGCAGCGTCTCCGGGAGCAATGAGCAGTTCTTC. It codes for CASSVSGSNEQFF.